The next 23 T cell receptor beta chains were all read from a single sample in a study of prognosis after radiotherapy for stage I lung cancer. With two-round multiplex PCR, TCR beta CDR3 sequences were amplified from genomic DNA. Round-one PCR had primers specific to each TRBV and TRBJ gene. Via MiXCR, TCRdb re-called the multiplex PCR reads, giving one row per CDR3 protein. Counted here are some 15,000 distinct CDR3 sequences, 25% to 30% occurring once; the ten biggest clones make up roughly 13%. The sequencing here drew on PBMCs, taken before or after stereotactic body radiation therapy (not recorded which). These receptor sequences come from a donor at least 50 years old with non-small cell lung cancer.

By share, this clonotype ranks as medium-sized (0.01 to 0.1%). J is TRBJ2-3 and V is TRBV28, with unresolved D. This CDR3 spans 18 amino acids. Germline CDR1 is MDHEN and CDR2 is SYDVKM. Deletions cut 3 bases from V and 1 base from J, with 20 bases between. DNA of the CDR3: TGTGCCAGCAGTTTCCCTATCCCTCCAGCGCGCGGCACAGATACGCAGTATTTT. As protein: CASSFPIPPARGTDTQYF.

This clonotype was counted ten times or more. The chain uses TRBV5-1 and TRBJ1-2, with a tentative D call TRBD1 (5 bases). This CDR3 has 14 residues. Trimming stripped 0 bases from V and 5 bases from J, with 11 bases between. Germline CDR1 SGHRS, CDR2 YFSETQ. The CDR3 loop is CASSLDGAGYGYTF. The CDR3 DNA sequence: TGCGCCAGCAGCTTGGACGGGGCAGGGTATGGCTACACCTTC.

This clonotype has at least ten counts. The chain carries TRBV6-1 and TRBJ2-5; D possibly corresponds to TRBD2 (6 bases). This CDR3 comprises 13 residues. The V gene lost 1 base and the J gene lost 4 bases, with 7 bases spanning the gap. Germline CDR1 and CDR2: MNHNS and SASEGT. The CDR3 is CASSEVGGETQYF. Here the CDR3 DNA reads TGTGCCAGCAGTGAAGTGGGGGGAGAGACCCAGTACTTC.

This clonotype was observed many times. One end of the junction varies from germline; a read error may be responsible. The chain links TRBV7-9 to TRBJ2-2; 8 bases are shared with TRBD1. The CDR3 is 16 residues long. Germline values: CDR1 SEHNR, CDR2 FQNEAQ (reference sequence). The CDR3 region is CANSFGLQGVTGELFF. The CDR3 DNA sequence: TGTGCCAACAGCTTCGGTTTACAGGGGGTCACCGGGGAGCTGTTTTTT.

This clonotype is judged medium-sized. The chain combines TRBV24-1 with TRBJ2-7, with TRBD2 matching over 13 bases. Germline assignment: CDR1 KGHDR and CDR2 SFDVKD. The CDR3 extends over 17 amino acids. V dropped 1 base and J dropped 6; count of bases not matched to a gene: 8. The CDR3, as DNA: TGTGCCACCAGTGATTTCCCCCTCGGGACTAGCGGGATCGAGCAGTACTTC. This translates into CATSDFPLGTSGIEQYF.

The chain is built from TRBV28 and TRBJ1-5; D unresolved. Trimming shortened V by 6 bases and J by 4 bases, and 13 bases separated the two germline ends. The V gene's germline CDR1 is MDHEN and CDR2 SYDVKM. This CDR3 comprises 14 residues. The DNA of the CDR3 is TGTGCCAGCAGGATCCCCCTATGTAATCAGCCCCAGCATTTT. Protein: CASRIPLCNQPQHF.

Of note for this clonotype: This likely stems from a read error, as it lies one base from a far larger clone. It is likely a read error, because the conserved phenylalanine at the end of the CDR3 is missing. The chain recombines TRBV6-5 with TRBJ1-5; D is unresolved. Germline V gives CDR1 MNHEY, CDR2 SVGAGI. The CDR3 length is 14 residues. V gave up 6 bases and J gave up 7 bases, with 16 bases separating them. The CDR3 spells CASRPDPRAQPQHL. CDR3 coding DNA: TGTGCCAGCAGGCCCGATCCGAGGGCCCAGCCCCAGCATCTT.

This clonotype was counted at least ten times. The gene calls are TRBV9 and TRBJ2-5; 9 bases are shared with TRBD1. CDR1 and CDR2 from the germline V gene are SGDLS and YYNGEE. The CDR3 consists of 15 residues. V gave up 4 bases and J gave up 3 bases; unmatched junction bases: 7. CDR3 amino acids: CASSITGTGKETQYF. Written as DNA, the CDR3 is TGTGCCAGCAGCATAACCGGGACAGGGAAAGAGACCCAGTACTTC. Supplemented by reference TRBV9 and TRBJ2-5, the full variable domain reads DSGVTQTPKHLITATGQRVTLRCSPRSGDLSVYWYQQSLDQGLQFLIQYYNGEERAKGNILERFSAQQFPDLHSELNLSSLELGDSALYFCASSITGTGKETQYFGPGTRLLVL.

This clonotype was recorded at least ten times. The CDR3: CASSQGQYEQYF. Here the CDR3 DNA reads TGTGCCAGCAGCCAAGGTCAGTACGAGCAGTACTTC. This chain joins TRBV4-2 and TRBJ2-7; no reliable D call. CDR3 length: 12 residues. V lost 1 base and J 4 bases, leaving 5 bases between the germline ends. Germline V gene lookup returns CDR1 LGHNA and CDR2 YNFKEQ.

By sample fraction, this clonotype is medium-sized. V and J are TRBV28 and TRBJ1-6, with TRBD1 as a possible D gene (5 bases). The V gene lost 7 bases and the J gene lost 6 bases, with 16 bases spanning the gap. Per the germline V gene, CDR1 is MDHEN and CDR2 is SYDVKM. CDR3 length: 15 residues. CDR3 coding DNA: TGTGCCAGCACCACGTTCGGGGCGGGTAATTCACCCCTCCACTTT. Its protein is CASTTFGAGNSPLHF.

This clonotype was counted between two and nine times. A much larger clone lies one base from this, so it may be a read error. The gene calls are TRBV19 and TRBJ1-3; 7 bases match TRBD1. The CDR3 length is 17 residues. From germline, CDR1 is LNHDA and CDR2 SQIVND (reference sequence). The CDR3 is CAGSIGGDSYSGNTIYF. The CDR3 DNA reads TGTGCCGGTAGTATAGGAGGGGACAGCTACTCTGGAAACACCATATATTTT.

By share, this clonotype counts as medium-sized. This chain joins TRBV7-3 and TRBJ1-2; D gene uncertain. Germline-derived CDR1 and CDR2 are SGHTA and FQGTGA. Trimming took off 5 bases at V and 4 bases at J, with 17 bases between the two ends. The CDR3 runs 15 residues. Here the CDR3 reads CASSPTGEASYGYTF. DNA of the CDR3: TGTGCCAGCAGCCCAACGGGTGAGGCTAGCTATGGCTACACCTTC. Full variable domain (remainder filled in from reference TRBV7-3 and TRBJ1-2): GAGVSQTPSNKVTEKGKYVELRCDPISGHTALYWYRQSLGQGPEFLIYFQGTGAADDSGLPNDRFFAVRPEGSVSTLKIQRTERGDSAVYLCASSPTGEASYGYTFGSGTRLTVV.

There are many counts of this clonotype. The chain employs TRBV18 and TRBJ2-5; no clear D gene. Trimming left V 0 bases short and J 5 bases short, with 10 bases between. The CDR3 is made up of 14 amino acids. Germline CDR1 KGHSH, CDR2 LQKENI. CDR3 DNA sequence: TGTGCCAGCTCACCACCTTCAAGTATGGAGACCCAGTACTTC. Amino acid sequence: CASSPPSSMETQYF.

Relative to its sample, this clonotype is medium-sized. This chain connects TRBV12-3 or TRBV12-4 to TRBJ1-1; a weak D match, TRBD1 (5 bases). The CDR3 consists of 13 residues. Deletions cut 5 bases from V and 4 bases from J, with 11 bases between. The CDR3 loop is CASSPGLGTEAFF. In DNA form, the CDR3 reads TGTGCCAGCAGTCCAGGGTTGGGCACTGAAGCTTTCTTT.

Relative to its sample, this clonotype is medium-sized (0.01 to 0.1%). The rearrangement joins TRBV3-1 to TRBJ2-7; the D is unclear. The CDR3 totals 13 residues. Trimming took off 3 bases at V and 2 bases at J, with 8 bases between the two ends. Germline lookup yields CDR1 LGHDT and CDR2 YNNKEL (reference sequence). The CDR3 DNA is TGTGCCAGCAGCCAGGACGGTACCTACGAGCAGTACTTC. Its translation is CASSQDGTYEQYF.

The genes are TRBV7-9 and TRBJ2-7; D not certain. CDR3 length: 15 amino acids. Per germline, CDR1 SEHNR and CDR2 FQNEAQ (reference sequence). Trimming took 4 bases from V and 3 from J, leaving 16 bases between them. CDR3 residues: CASSCQGPRGYEQYF. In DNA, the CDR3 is TGTGCCAGCAGCTGTCAAGGGCCCAGAGGCTACGAGCAGTACTTC.

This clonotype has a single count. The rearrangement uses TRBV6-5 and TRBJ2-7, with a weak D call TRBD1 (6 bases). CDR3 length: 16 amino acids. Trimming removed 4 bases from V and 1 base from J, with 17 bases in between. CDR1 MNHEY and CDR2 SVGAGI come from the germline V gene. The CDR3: CASSCLVTGRSYEQYF. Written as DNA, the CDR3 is TGTGCCAGCAGTTGCTTGGTGACAGGACGGTCCTACGAGCAGTACTTC.

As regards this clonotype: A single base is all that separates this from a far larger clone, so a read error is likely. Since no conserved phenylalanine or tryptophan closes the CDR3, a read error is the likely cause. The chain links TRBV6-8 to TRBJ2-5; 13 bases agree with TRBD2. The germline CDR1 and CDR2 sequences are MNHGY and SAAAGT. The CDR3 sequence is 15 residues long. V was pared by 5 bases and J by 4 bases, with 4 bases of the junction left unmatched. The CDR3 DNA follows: TGTGCCAGCAGTAAAAGGACTAGCGGGAGAGAGACCCAGTACTTG. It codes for CASSKRTSGRETQYL.

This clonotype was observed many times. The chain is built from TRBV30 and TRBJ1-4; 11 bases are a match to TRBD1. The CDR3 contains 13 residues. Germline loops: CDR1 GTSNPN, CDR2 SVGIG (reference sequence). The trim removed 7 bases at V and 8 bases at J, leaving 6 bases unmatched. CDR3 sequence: CASTGTGGEKLFF. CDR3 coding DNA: TGTGCCTCCACGGGGACAGGGGGAGAAAAACTGTTTTTT.

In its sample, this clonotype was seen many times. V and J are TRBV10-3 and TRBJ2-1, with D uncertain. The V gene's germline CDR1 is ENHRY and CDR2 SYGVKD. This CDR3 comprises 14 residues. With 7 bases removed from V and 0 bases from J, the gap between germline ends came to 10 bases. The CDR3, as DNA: TGTGCCATCACCGACACCAGCTCCTACAATGAGCAGTTCTTC. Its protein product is CAITDTSSYNEQFF.

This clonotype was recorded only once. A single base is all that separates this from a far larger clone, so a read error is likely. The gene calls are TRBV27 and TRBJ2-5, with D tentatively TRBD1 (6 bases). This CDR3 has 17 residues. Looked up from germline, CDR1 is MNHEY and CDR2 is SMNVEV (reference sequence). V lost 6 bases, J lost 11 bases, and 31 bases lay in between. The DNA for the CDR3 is TGTGCCAGCAGACGCCGCGGTGTGGGGGCAGGGTACAATGAGCAGTACTTC. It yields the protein CASRRRGVGAGYNEQYF.

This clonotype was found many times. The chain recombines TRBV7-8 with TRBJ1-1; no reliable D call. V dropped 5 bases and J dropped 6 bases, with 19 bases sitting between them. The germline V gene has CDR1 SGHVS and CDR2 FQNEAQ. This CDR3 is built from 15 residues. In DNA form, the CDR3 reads TGTGCCAGCAGCCAAACCCACATTGCGGGATCTGAAGCTTTCTTT. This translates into CASSQTHIAGSEAFF.

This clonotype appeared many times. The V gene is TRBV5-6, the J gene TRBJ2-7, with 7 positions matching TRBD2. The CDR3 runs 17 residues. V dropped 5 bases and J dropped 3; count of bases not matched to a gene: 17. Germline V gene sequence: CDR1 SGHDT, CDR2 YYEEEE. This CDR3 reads CASSPLGLADDDYEQYF. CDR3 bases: TGTGCCAGCAGTCCCCTTGGGCTAGCGGATGACGACTACGAGCAGTACTTC.